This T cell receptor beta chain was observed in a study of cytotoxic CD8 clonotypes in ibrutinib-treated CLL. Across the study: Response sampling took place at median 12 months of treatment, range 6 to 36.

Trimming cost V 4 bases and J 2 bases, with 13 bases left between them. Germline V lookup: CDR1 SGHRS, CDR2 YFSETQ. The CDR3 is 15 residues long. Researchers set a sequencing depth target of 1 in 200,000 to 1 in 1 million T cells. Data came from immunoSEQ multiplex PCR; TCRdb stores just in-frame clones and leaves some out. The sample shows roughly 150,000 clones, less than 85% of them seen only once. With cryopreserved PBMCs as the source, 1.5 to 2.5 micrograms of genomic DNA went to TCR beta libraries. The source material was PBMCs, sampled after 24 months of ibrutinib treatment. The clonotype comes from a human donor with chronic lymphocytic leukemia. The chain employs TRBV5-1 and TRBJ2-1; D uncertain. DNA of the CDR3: TGCGCCAGCAGCCTCCTAGGCTCGACCTACAATGAGCAGTTCTTC. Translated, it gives CASSLLGSTYNEQFF.